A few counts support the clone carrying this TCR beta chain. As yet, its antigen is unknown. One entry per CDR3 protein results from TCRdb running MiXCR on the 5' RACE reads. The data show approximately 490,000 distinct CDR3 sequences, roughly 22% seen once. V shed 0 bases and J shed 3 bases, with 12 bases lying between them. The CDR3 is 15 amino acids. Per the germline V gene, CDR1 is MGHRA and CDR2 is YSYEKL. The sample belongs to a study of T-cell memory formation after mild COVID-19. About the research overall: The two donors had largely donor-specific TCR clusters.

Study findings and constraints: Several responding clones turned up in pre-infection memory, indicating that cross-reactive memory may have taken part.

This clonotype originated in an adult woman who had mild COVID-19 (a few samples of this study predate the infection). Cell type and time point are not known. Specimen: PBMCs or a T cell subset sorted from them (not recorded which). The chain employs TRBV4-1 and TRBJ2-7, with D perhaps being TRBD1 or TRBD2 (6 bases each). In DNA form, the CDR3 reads TGCGCCAGCAGCCAAGAACCCAGGGGAGGCTACGAGCAGTACTTC. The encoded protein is CASSQEPRGGYEQYF.